This TCR beta chain originates from a study of blood T cell repertoires in COVID-19 (dated by TCRdb to the early 2020s). As for the study more broadly: Samples from collaborators originated in the United States, Italy and Spain and spanned both the acute and convalescent phases of COVID-19. A de-identified subject ID, COVID-19 status, age in years and sex were almost always included in the sample metadata. Where HLA class I and class II types were available, the types were taken from metadata supplied by the sample provider, not from assay-based typing. The prospective study material was composed of cDNA or gDNA derived from T cells, B-cell-depleted T cells, or PBMCs. Samples were obtained from the ongoing ImmuneRACE study (first 160 participants) and from approximately 1,200 subjects provided by 6 global collaborators. The repertoires were released in a freely available public database intended as a resource for research on the immune response to SARS-CoV-2. Subjects who had been exposed to COVID-19, were actively infected with it, or had recovered from it provided the deeply sampled blood TCRbeta repertoires that made up the dataset.

With regard to this clone: This clone's antigen is unknown. The record has no base qualities; no much larger clone is one base away.

The germline V gene gives CDR1 as SGHDT and CDR2 as YYEEEE. Its CDR3 holds 13 amino acids, cysteine through phenylalanine. Of all the DNA, just the CDR3 is kept, 39 bases in frame from base 1. Relative to germline, V is 4 bases shorter and J is 2 bases shorter, with 10 bases between their ends. What the authors observed across the whole study: The quantity of clinical and demographic metadata differed by source and by participant and was supplied without curation.

A second Seattle source provided samples from volunteer blood donors who had recovered from COVID-19. Collaborating institutions collected whole blood in K2EDTA tubes following their own protocols. For TCRbeta analysis, collaborators shipped samples as frozen whole blood, isolated PBMCs, or DNA extracted from either of those sample types. TCRbeta CDR3 regions were amplified from genomic DNA using the immunoSEQ Assay, a bias-controlled multiplex PCR. The authors' analysis ran thus. The number of nucleated cells in each sample was estimated from the amplification of reference gene primers within the assay. Sequence reads were collapsed and filtered to measure the absolute abundance of every unique TCRbeta CDR3 rearrangement. For each sample, productive Simpson clonality was calculated as the square root of Simpson's diversity index across productive rearrangements. Held by TCRdb, this immuneACCESS table contains in-frame sequences only and omits some clones. Under half of the omission traces to an unresolved V gene where checked; the cause of the rest is unknown. V and J calls and clone size are copied from that table; D and trimming were computed from the DNA. This sample holds fewer than 200,000 clones; around 85% were observed only once. About 1.2% of the sample belongs to the ten largest clones.

Rearrangement joined TRBV5-6 to TRBJ2-7, and the D gene may be TRBD1, 5 bases matching. The sequence derives from a man aged 55-75 years who had recovered from COVID-19. Sequences were obtained from peripheral blood. The CDR3 region has the sequence CASSPGLAYEQYF. DNA sequence: TGTGCCAGCAGCCCAGGGTTAGCCTACGAGCAGTACTTC.